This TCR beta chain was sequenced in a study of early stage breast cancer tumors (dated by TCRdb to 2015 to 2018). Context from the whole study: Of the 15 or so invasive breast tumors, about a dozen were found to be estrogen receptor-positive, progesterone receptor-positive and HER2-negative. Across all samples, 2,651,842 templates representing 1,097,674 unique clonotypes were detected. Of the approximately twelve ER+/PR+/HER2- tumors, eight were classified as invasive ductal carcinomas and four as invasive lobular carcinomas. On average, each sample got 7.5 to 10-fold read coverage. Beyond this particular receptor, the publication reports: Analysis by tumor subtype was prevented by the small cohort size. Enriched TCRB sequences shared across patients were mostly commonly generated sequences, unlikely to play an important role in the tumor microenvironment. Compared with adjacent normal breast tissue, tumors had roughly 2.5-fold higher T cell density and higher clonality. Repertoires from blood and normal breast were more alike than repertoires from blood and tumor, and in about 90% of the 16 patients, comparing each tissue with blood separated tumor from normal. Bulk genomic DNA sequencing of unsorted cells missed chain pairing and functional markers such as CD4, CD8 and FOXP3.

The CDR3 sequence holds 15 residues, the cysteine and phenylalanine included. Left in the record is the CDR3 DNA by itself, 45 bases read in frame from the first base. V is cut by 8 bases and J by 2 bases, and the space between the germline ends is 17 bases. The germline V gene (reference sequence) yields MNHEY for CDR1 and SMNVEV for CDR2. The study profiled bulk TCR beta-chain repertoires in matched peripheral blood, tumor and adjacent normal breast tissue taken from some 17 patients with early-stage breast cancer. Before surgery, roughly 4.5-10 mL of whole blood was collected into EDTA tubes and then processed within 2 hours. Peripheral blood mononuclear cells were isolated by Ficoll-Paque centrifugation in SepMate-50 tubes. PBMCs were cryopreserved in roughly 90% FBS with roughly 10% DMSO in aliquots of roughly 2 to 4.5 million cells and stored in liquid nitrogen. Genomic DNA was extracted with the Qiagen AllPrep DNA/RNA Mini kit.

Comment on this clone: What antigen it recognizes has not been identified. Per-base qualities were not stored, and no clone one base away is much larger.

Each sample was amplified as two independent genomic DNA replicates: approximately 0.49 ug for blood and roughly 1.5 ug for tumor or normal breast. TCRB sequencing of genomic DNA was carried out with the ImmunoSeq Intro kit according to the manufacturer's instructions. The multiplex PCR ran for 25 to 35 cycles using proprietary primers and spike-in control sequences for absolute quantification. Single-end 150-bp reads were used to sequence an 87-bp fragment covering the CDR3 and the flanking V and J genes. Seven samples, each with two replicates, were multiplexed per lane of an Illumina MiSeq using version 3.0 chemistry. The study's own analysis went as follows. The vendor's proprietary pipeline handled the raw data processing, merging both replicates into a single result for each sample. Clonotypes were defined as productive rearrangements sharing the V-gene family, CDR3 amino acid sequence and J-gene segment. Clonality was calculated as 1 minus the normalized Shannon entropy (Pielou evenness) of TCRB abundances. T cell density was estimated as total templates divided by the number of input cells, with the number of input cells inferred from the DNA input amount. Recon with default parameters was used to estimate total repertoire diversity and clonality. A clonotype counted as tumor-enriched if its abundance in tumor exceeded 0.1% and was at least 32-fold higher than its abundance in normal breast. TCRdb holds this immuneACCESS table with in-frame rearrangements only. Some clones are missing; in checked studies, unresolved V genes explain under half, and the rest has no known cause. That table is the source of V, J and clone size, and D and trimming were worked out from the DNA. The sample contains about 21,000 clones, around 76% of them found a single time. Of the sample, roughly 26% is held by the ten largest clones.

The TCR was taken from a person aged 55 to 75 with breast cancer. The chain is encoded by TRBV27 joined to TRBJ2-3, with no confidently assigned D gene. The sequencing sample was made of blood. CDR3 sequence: CASSSWAEFTDTQYF. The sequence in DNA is TGTGCCAGCTCTTCTTGGGCCGAATTCACAGATACGCAGTATTTT.